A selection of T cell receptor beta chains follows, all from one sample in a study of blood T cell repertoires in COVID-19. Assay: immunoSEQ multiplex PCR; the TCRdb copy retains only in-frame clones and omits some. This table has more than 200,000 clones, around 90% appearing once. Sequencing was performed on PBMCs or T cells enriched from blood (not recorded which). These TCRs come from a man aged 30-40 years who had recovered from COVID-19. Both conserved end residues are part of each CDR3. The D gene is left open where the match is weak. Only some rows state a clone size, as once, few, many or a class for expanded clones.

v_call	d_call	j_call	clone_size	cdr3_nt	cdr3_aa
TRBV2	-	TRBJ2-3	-	TGTGCCAGCATCGGTTGGAGCACAGATACGCAGTATTTT	CASIGWSTDTQYF
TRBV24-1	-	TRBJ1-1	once	TGTGCCACCAGTGACTTAAAGAGCACTGAAGCTTTCTTT	CATSDLKSTEAFF
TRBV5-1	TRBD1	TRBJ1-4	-	TGCGCCAGCAGCCTAATCGGGACAGGGGATGAAAAACTGTTTTTT	CASSLIGTGDEKLFF
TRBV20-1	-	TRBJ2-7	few	TGCAGTGCTAGACAGTTCTACGAGCAGTACTTC	CSARQFYEQYF
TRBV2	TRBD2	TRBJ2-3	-	TGTGCCAGCAGAGGACTAGCGGGAGGGTCTGATACGCAGTATTTT	CASRGLAGGSDTQYF
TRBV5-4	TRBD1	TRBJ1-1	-	TGTGCCAGCAGCTTAGGGTATAATGACAGGGAGTTAGCTTTCTTT	CASSLGYNDRELAFF
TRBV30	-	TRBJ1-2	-	TGTGCCTATCAGGGAATTAACTATGGCTACACCTTC	CAYQGINYGYTF
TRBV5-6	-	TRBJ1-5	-	TGTGCCAGCAGCATCCTTCACAGGCCGCCCCAGCATTTT	CASSILHRPPQHF
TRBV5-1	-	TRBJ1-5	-	TGCGCCAGCAGCACCAGGGATCGGGGGAATCAGCCCCAGCATTTT	CASSTRDRGNQPQHF
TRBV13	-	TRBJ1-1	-	TGTGCCAGCAGCTTTACGCTCCAGGGTCGAGACACTGAAGCTTTCTTT	CASSFTLQGRDTEAFF
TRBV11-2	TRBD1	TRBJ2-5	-	TGTGCCAGCAGCGGACAGGGGATCGGAAAAGAGACCCAGTACTTC	CASSGQGIGKETQYF
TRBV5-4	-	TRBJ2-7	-	TGTGCCAGCAGCCCACAGGGAAGCCAATACGAGCAGTACTTC	CASSPQGSQYEQYF
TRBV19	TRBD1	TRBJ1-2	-	TGTGCCAGTAGTCTTGACAGGGCAAACATCGACTATGGCTACACCTTC	CASSLDRANIDYGYTF
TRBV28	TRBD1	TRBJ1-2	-	TGTGCCAGCACCGTGACAGGGGGTTCGGGCTACACCTTC	CASTVTGGSGYTF
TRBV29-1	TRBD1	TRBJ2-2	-	TGCAGCGTTGGGCGGACAGGGAACACCGGGGAGCTGTTTTTT	CSVGRTGNTGELFF
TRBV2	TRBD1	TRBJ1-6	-	TGTGCTCACAGGGGCGAGAATTCACCCCTCCACTTT	CAHRGENSPLHF
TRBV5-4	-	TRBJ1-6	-	TGTGCCAGCTCCGGGACTCTCGGTAATTCACCCCTCCACTTT	CASSGTLGNSPLHF
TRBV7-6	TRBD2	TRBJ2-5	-	TGTGCCAGCAGCCCCGGACCAGCGGGAGTAGAGACCCAGTACTTC	CASSPGPAGVETQYF
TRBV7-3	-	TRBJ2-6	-	TGTGCCAGCAGCTTAACAGGGGGTTCTGGGGCCAACGTCCTGACTTTC	CASSLTGGSGANVLTF
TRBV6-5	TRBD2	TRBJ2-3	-	TGTGCCAGCAGATTAGCGGGAGGGCTCCCAGATACGCAGTATTTT	CASRLAGGLPDTQYF
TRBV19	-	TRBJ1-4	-	TGTGCCACCAAACCAGGGTTTCGTGAAAAACTGTTTTTT	CATKPGFREKLFF
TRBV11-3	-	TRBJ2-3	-	TGTGCCAGCAGCTCCCCAGGTCGGGGAGATACGCAGTATTTT	CASSSPGRGDTQYF
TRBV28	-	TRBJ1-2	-	TGTGCCAGCAGTCGCGGGGCCGGCTATGGCTACACCTTC	CASSRGAGYGYTF
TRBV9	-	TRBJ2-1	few	TGTGCCAGCAGCGTCCCCTTGGAGGGTTGGAATGAGCAGTTCTTC	CASSVPLEGWNEQFF
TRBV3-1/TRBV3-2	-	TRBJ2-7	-	TGTGCCAGCAGCCAAGGGACAGTAGGTTACGAGCAGTACTTC	CASSQGTVGYEQYF
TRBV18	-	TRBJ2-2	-	TGTGCCAGCTCACCACCGGCCTTGGGCGGGACCGGGGAGCTGTTTTTT	CASSPPALGGTGELFF
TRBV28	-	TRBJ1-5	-	TGTGCCAGCAGGTACGGGGGAGTGAGCAATCAGCCCCAGCATTTT	CASRYGGVSNQPQHF
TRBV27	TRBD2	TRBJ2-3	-	TGTGCCAGCAGGCCGGGACTAGCGGGAGGGCCTTCAACCATAGATACGCAGTATTTT	CASRPGLAGGPSTIDTQYF
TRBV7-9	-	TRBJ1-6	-	TGTGCCAGCAGCTCAGAGCGGACAGCACCCCTCCACTTT	CASSSERTAPLHF
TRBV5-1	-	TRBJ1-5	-	TGCGCCAGCAGTCCTGATTCCGCCGGGTATCAGCCCCAGCATTTT	CASSPDSAGYQPQHF